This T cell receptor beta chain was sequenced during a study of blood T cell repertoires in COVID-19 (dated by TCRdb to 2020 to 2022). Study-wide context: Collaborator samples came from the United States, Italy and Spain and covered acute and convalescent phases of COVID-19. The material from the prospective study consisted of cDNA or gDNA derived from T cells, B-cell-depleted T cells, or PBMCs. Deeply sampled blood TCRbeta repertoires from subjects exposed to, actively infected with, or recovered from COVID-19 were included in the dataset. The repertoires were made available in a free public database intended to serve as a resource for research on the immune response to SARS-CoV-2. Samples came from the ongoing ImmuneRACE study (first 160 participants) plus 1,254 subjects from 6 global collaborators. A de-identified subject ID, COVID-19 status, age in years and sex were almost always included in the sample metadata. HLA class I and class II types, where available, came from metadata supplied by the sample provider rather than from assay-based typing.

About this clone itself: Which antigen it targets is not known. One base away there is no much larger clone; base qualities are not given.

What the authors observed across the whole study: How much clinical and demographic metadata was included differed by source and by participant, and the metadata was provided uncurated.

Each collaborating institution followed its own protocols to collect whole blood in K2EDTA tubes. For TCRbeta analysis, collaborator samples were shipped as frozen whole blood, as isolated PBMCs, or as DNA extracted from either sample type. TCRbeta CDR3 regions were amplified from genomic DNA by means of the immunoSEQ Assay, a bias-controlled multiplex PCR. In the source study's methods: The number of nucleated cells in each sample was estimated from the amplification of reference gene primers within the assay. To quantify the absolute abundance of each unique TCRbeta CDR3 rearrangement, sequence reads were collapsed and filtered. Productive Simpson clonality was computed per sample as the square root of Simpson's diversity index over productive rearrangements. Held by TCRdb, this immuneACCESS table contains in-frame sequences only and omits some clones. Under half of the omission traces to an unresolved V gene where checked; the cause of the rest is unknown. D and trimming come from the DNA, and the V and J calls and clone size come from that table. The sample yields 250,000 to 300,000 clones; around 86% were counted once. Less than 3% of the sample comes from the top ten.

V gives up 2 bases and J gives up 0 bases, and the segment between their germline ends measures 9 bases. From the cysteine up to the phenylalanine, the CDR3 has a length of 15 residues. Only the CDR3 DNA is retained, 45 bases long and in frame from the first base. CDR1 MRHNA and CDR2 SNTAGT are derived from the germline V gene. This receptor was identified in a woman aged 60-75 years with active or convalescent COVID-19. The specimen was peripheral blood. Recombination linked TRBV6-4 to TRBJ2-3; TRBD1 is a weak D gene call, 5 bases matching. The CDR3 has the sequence CASSDQGSSTDTQYF. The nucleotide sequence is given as TGTGCCAGCAGTGACCAGGGATCTAGCACAGATACGCAGTATTTT.